This paragraph covers one TCR beta chain sequence. The antigen remains unidentified. The ends lost 5 bases at V and 2 bases at J; junction bases unmatched: 2. The CDR3 runs to 14 residues. These data belong to a study of CD8 T cells in ankylosing spondylitis. Regarding the study as a whole: Matched ankylosing spondylitis synovial fluid reportedly contained a significantly enriched population of disease-linked clones.

TCRdb re-called the 5' RACE reads with MiXCR, one entry per CDR3 protein. The sample has some 240,000 distinct CDR3 sequences, 20% to 30% seen once; the top ten hold around 0.64%. This TCR derives from a male donor with ankylosing spondylitis or in good health (not recorded which). Sequencing used blood, either unsorted or a sorted T cell fraction (not recorded which). This chain joins TRBV12-3 or TRBV12-4 and TRBJ2-7; 11 bases match TRBD2. The CDR3 coding sequence is TGTGCCAGCAGTACTAGCGGGGGAACCTACGAGCAGTACTTC. This gives the protein CASSTSGGTYEQYF.